A selection of T cell receptor beta chains follows, all from one sample in a study of shared clonotypes between healthy human individuals. The data were produced by immunoSEQ multiplex PCR, yet TCRdb's version contains in-frame clones alone and is incomplete. The repertoire holds approximately 2.1 million clones, approximately 93% seen once, with 0.3% to 0.4% in the top ten. Sequencing was performed on naive CD4+ T cells from PBMCs. Receptors were obtained from a man younger than 30 in good health. Some clones in this sample may be carry-over from other donors' samples. Each CDR3 is given with its conserved first and last residue. A D gene is named only where the DNA matches it firmly.

J | V | D | CDR3 | DNA
TRBJ2-7 | TRBV7-9 | NA | CASSLVGTVSYEQYF | TGTGCCAGCAGCTTAGTGGGCACAGTCTCCTACGAGCAGTACTTC
TRBJ2-7 | TRBV4-1 | TRBD1 | CASSLSGTGVYEQYF | TGCGCCAGCAGCCTGTCCGGGACAGGGGTATACGAGCAGTACTTC
TRBJ2-2 | TRBV13 | NA | CASSSRQNTGELFF | TGTGCCAGCAGCTCTAGACAGAACACCGGGGAGCTGTTTTTT
TRBJ2-5 | TRBV6-5 | NA | CASSYRRTVQETQYF | TGTGCCAGCAGTTACCGCCGGACAGTTCAAGAGACCCAGTACTTC
TRBJ1-3 | TRBV18 | NA | CASSPLDTSSGNTIYF | TGTGCCAGCTCACCCCTGGACACGTCCTCTGGAAACACCATATATTTT
TRBJ2-7 | TRBV18 | NA | CASSPRFYEQYF | TGTGCCAGCTCCCCCAGGTTCTACGAGCAGTACTTC
TRBJ1-2 | TRBV6-5 | TRBD1 | CASSYSGTASNYGYTF | TGTGCCAGCAGTTACTCCGGGACAGCAAGTAACTATGGCTACACCTTC
TRBJ1-5 | TRBV5-1 | NA | CASSRTGSNQPQHF | TGCGCCAGCAGCAGAACAGGGTCCAATCAGCCCCAGCATTTT
TRBJ1-2 | TRBV5-1 | NA | CASSQTGNEDGYTF | TGCGCCAGCAGCCAAACAGGGAACGAGGATGGCTACACCTTC
TRBJ1-2 | TRBV11-3 | TRBD1 | CASSLDSYGGQHF | TGTGCCAGCAGCTTAGACTCCTACGGGGGACAGCACTTC